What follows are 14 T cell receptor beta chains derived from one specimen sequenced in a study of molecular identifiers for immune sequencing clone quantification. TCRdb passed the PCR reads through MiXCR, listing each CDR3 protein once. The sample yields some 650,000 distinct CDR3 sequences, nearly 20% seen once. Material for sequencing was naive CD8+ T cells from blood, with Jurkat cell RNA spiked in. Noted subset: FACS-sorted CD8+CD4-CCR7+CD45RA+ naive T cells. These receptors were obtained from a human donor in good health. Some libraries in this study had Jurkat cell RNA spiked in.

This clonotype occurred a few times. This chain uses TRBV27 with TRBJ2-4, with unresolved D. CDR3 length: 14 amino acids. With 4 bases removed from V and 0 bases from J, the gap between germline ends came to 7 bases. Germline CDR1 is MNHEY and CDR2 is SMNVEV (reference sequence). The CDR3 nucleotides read TGTGCCAGCAGTTCCGTTATAGCCAAAAACATTCAGTACTTC. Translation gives CASSSVIAKNIQYF.

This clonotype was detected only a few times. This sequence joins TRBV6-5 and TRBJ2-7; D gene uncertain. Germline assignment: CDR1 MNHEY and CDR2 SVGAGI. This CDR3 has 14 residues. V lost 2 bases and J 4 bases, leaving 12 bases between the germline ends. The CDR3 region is CASSYAGVGYEQYF. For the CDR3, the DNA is TGTGCCAGCAGTTACGCAGGCGTAGGGTACGAGCAGTACTTC.

This CDR3 is CASSSWTLSYCNEQFF. CDR3 in DNA: TGTGCCAGCAGTTCCTGGACTCTTTCTTACTGCAATGAGCAGTTCTTC. The chain uses TRBV28 and TRBJ2-1; TRBD2 might be the D (5 bases). The V gene lost 4 bases and the J gene lost 6 bases, with 19 bases spanning the gap. The CDR3 runs to 16 residues. From germline, CDR1 is MDHEN and CDR2 SYDVKM.

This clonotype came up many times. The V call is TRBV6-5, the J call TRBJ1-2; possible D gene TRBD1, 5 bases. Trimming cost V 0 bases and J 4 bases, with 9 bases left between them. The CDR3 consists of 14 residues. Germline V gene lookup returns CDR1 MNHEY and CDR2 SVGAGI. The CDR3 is CASSYSPGLYGYTF. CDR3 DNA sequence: TGTGCCAGCAGTTACTCGCCAGGGCTCTATGGCTACACCTTC.

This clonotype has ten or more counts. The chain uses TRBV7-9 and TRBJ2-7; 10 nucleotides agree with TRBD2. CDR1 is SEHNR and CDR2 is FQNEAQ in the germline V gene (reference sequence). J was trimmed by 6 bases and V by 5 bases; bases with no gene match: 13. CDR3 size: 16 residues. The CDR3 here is CASSLTSGERLLEQYF. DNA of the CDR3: TGTGCCAGCAGCCTAACTAGCGGGGAGCGCTTACTCGAGCAGTACTTC.

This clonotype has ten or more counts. The CDR3 reads CASSASSGGGYNEQFF. DNA of the CDR3: TGTGCCAGCAGTGCGTCTAGTGGGGGGGGCTACAATGAGCAGTTCTTC. This chain connects TRBV25-1 to TRBJ2-1, with 7 positions matching TRBD2. The V and J ends lost 4 bases and 3 bases, in that order; junction bases with no gene match: 9. The CDR3 has 16 residues. Looked up from germline, CDR1 is MGHDK and CDR2 is SYGVNS.

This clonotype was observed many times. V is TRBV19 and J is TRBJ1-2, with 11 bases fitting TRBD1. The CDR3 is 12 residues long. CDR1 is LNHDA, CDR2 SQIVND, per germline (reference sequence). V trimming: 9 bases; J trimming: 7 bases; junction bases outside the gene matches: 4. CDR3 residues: CASGQGAVGYTF. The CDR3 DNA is TGTGCCAGCGGACAGGGGGCAGTTGGCTACACCTTC. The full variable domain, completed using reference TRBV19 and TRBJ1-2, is DGGITQSPKYLFRKEGQNVTLSCEQNLNHDAMYWYRQDPGQGLRLIYYSQIVNDFQKGDIAEGYSVSREKKESFPLTVTSAQKNPTAFYLCASGQGAVGYTFGSGTRLTVV.

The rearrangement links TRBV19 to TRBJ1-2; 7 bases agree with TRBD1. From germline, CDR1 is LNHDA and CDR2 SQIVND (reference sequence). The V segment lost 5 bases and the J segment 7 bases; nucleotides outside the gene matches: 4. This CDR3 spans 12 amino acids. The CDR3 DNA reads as TGTGCCAGTAGTCTAGGGACAGTTGGCTACACCTTC. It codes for CASSLGTVGYTF.

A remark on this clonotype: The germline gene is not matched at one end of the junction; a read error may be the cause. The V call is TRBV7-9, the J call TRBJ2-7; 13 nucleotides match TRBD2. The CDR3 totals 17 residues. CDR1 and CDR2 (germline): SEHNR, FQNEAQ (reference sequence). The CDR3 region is CASSTTRTSGSSYVQYF. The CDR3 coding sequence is TGTGCCAGCAGCACAACACGGACTAGCGGGAGCTCCTACGTGCAGTACTTC.

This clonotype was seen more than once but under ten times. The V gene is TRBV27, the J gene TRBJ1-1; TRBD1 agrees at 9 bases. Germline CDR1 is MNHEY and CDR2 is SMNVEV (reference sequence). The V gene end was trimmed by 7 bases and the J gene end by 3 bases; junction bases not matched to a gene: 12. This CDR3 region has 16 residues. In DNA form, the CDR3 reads TGTGCCAGCAAGATCGGACAGGGGATATCGGACACTGAAGCTTTCTTT. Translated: CASKIGQGISDTEAFF.

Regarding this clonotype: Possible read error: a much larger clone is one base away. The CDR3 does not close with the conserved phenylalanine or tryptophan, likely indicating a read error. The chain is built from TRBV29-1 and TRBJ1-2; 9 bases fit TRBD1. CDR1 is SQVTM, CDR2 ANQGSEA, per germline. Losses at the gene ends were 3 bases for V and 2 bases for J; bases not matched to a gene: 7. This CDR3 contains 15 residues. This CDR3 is CSVEDGTGINYGYTS. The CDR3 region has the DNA TGCAGCGTTGAGGACGGGACAGGGATAAACTATGGCTACACCTCC.

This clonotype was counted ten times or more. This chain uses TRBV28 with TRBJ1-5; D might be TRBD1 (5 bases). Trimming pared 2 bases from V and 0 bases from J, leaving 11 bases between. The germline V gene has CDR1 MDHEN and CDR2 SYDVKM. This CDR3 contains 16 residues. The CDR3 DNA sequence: TGTGCCAGCAGTTTAATAGGACATTATAGCAATCAGCCCCAGCATTTT. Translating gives CASSLIGHYSNQPQHF.

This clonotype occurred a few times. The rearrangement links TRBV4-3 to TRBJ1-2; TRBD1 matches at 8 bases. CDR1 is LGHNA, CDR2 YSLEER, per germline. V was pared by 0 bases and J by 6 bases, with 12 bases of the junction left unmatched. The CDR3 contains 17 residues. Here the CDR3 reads CASSQDWGSQGVDGYTF. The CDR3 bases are TGCGCCAGCAGCCAAGATTGGGGCTCACAGGGGGTAGATGGCTACACCTTC.

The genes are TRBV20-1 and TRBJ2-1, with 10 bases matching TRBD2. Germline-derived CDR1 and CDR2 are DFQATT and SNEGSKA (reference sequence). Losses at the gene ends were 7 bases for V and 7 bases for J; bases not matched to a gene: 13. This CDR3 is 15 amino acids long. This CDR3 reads CSVEAGGVFGNEQFF. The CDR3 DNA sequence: TGCAGTGTTGAAGCGGGAGGGGTTTTTGGGAATGAGCAGTTCTTC.